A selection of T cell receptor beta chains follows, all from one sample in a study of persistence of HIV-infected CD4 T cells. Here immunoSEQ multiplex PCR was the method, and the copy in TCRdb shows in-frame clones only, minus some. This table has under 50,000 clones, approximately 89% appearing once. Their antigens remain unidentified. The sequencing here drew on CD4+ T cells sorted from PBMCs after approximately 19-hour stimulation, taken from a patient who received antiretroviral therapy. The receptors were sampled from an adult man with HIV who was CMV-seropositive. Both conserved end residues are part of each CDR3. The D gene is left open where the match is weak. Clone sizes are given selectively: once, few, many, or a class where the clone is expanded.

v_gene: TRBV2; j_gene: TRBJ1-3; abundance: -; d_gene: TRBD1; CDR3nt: TGTGCCAGCAGCCAAGACAGGGGCGATGGAAACACCATATATTTT; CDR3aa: CASSQDRGDGNTIYF
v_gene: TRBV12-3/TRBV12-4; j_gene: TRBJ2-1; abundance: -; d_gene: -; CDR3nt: TGTGCCAGCAGCCGCGGGCCATCGCAGTTCTTC; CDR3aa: CASSRGPSQFF
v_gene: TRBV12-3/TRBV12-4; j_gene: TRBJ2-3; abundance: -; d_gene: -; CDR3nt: TGTGCCAGCGGGGGTAGCACAGATACGCAGTATTTT; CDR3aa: CASGGSTDTQYF
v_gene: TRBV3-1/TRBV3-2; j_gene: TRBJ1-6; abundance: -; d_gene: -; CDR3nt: TGTGCCAGCAGCCAAGTCCCTAGAACTAATTCACCCCTCCACTTT; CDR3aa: CASSQVPRTNSPLHF
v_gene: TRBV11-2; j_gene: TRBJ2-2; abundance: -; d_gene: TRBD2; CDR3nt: TGTGCCAGCAGCTTTGGCGGGGGGCGGAACACCGGGGAGCTGTTTTTT; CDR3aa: CASSFGGGRNTGELFF
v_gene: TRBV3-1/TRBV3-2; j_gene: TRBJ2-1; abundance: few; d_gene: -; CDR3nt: TGTGCCAGCAGCCAAAACCAGGCTTCGAATGAGCAGTTCTTC; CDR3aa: CASSQNQASNEQFF
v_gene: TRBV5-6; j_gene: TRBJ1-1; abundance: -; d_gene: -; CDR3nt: TGTGCCAGCAGCTTCTACGAGGTTTTCACTGAAGCTTTCTTT; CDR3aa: CASSFYEVFTEAFF
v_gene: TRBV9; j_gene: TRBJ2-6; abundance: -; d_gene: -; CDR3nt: TGTGCCAGCAGCCCAGAAGCTGGGGCCAACGTCCTGACTTTC; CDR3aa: CASSPEAGANVLTF
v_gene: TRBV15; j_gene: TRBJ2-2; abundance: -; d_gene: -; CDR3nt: TGTGCCACCAGGAGGAATGCGAACACCGGGGAGCTGTTTTTT; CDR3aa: CATRRNANTGELFF
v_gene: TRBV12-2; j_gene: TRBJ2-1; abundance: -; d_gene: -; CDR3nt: TGTGCAAGTCGCTTAGGGACTAGCGGGGGGGAAAGCTCCTACAATGAGCAGTTCTTC; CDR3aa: CASRLGTSGGESSYNEQFF
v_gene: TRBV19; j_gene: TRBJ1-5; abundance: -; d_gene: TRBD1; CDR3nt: TGTGCCAGTAGTATAGATCGCAGGCCAAAGGGGGCTAGCAATCAGCCCCAGCATTTT; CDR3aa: CASSIDRRPKGASNQPQHF
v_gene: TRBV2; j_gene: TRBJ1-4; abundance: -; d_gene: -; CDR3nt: TGTGCCAGCGGTCCAGGGGCCGGAAGGAATGAAAAACTGTTTTTT; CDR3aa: CASGPGAGRNEKLFF
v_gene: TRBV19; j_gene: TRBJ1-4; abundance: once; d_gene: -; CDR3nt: TGTGCCAGTAGTAAAAGGGAAAATGAAAAACTGTTTTTT; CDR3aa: CASSKRENEKLFF
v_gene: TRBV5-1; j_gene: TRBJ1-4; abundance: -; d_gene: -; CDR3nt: TGCGCCAGCAGCTTAACGGCTTATAATGAAAAACTGTTTTTT; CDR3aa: CASSLTAYNEKLFF
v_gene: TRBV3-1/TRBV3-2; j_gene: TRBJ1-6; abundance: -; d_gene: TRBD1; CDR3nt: TGTGCCAGCAGCCAAGTGACCGGACAGGGGGGCTCCTATAATTCACCCCTCCACTTT; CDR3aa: CASSQVTGQGGSYNSPLHF
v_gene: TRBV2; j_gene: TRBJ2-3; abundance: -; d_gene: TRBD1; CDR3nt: TGTGCCAGCAGCAGGGACAGGGGCGGGGATACGCAGTATTTT; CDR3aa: CASSRDRGGDTQYF
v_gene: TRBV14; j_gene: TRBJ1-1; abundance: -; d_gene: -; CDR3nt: TGTGCCAGCAGCCGTTCCGGACCTGGCGCTGAAGCTTTCTTT; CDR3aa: CASSRSGPGAEAFF
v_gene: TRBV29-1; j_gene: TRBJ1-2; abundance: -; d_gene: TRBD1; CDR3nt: TGCAGCGTTGAAGAGGCCCACAGGGGGACCTATGGCTACACCTTC; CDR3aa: CSVEEAHRGTYGYTF
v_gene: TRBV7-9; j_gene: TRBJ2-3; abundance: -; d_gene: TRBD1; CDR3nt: TGTGCCAGCAGCACCGGGACAGGGTTGGTCGCAGATACGCAGTATTTT; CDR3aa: CASSTGTGLVADTQYF
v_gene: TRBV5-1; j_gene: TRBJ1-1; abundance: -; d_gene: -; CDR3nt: TGCGCCAGCAGCATCGGCCCTGAAGCTTTCTTT; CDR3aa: CASSIGPEAFF
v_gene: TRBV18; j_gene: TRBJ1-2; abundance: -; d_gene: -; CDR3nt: TGTGCCAGCTCACCTCAGGAGGTTAACTCTGGCTACACCTTC; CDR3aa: CASSPQEVNSGYTF
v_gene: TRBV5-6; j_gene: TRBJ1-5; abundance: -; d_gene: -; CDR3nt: TGTGCCAGCAGCTTACTTCTAATCCCCGATCAGCCCCAGCATTTT; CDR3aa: CASSLLLIPDQPQHF
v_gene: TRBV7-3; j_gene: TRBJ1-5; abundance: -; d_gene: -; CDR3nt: TGTGCCAGCAGCCCCCGGAATGGCCAGCCCCAGCATTTT; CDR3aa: CASSPRNGQPQHF
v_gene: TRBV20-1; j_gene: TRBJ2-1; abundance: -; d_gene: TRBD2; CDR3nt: TGCAGTGCTAGTGGGCGGGGGACCTACAATGAGCAGTTCTTC; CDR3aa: CSASGRGTYNEQFF
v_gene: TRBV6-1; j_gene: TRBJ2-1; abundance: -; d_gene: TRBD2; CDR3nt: TGTGCCAGCAGTGATCCCGTAGCGGGGAGCTCCTACAATGAGCAGTTCTTC; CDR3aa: CASSDPVAGSSYNEQFF
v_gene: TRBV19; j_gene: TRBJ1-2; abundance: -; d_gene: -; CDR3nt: TGTGCCAGTAGTATTTTCTATAGTTTAGCTAACTATGGCTACACCTTC; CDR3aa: CASSIFYSLANYGYTF
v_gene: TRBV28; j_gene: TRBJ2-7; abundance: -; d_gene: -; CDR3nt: TGTGCCAGCAGTTTACTGGGTGCAGGGAGATCCTACGAGCAGTACTTC; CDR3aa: CASSLLGAGRSYEQYF
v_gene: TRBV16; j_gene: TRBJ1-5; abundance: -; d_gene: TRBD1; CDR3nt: TGTGCCAGCAGCCTACCGGACAGGGGAGGCAATCAGCCCCAGCATTTT; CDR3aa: CASSLPDRGGNQPQHF
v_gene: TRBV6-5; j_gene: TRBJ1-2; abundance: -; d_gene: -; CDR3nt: TGTGCCAGCAGTTACTCCCTTTGGGAGGGTTTGGATGGCTACACCTTC; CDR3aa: CASSYSLWEGLDGYTF
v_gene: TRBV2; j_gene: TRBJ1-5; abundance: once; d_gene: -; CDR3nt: TGTGCCAGCAGGGGACGGGTCTCTAGCAATCAGCCCCAGCATTTT; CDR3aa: CASRGRVSSNQPQHF
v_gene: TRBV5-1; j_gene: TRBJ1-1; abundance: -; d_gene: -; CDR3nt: TGCGCCAGCAGCTTGGACCAGGGAATGGGCACTGAAGCTTTCTTT; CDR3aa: CASSLDQGMGTEAFF
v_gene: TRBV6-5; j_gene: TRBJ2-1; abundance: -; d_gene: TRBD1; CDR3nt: TGTGCCGGCACCGGAGGGGGGACAGGGGGCAATGAGCAGTTCTTC; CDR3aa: CAGTGGGTGGNEQFF
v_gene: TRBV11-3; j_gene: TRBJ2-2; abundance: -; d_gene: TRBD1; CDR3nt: TGTGCCAGCAGCTTAGGCACAGGGGGCAACACCGGGGAGCTGTTTTTT; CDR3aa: CASSLGTGGNTGELFF
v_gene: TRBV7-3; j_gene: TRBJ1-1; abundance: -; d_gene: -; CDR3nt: TGTGCCAGCAGCCCAGGGGTCGGGGGCACTGAAGCTTTCTTT; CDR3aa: CASSPGVGGTEAFF
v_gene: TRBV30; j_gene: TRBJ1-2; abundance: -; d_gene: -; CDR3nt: TGTGCCTGGAGTCCGACAACAGGGTCTGAAGGCTACACCTTC; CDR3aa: CAWSPTTGSEGYTF
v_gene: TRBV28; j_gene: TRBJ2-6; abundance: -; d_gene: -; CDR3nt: TGTGCCAGCAGTTGGGGTGTAAGGCCCTCTGGGGCCAACGTCCTGACTTTC; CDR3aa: CASSWGVRPSGANVLTF
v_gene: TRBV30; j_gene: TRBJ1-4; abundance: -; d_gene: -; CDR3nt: TGTGCCTGGAGAGCCACAGGGCGAACTAATGAAAAACTGTTTTTT; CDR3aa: CAWRATGRTNEKLFF
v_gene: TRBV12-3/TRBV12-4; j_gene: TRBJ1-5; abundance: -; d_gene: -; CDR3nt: TGTGCCAGCAGTTTAAAGGGGGATCAGCCCCAGCATTTT; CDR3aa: CASSLKGDQPQHF
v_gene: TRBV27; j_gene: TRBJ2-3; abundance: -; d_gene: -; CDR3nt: TGTGCCAGCAGTCCCCTTGTTCGTAATACGCAGTATTTT; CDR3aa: CASSPLVRNTQYF
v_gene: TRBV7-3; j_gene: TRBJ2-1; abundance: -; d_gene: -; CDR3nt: TGTGCCAGCAGCTTAGAGGGGGGGTCCTACAATGAGCAGTTCTTC; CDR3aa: CASSLEGGSYNEQFF
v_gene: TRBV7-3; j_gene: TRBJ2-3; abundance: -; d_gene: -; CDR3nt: TGTGCCAGCAGCTTAAACTCTCTGGGCTTTCGCACAGATACGCAGTATTTT; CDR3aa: CASSLNSLGFRTDTQYF
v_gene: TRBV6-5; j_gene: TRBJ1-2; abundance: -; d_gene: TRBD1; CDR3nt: TGTGCCAGCTTCATATCGGACAGGGGGCGCGGTGGCTACACCTTC; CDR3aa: CASFISDRGRGGYTF
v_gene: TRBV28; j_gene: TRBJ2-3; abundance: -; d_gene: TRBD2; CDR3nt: TGTGCCAGCAGCACCATGGCGGGGGGAATTCGAGATACGCAGTATTTT; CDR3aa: CASSTMAGGIRDTQYF
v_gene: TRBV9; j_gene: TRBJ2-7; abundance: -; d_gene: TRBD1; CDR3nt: TGTGCCAGCAGCACGGGGACAGGGGGCACGGGGGAGCAGTACTTC; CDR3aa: CASSTGTGGTGEQYF
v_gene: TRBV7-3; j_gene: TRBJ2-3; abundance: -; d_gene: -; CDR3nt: TGTGCCAGCAGCTTAAATGGCGGGGCGCAGTATTTT; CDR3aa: CASSLNGGAQYF
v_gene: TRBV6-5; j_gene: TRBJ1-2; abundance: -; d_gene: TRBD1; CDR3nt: TGTGCCAGCAGTTCAATACCGGGACAGGGGGGAGATGGCTACACCTTC; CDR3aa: CASSSIPGQGGDGYTF